This T cell receptor beta chain was recovered during a study of blood T cell repertoires in COVID-19. About the research overall: Acute-phase and convalescent COVID-19 samples originated in the United States, Italy and Spain. Sample material is recorded as cDNA or gDNA derived from T cells, B-cell-depleted T cells, or PBMCs.

With 0 bases removed from V and 4 bases from J, the gap between germline ends came to 10 bases. The CDR3 loop spans 14 amino acids. Germline CDR1 reads SGHRS; CDR2 reads YFSETQ. Authors' methods: Reference gene primer amplification gave nucleated cell count estimates. Produced via immunoSEQ multiplex PCR; TCRdb's table is partial and in-frame only. The D gene and trimming were derived from the DNA, and the V and J assignments and clone size from that table. The repertoire includes over 200,000 clones, roughly 80% of them detected once, and about 5% sits in the top ten. This clonotype was obtained from a human donor in a cohort sampled during active COVID-19. The chain links TRBV5-1 to TRBJ1-1; perhaps TRBD1 as D (6 bases). The material sequenced was peripheral blood. The CDR3 DNA sequence: TGCGCCAGCAGCTTGGGGACAGAAGGCACTGAAGCTTTCTTT. This codes for CASSLGTEGTEAFF.